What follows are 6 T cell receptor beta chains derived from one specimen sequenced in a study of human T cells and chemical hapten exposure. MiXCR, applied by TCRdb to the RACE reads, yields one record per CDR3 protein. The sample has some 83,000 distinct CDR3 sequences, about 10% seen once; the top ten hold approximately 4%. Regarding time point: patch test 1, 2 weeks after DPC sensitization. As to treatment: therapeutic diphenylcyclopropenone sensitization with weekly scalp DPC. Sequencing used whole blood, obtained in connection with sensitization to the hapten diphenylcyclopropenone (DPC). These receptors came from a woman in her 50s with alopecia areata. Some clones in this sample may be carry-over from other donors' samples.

Written as DNA, the CDR3 is TGTGCCATCAGTTCCTCGGGCCATGAGCAGTTCTTC. As protein: CAISSSGHEQFF. This chain uses TRBV10-3 with TRBJ2-1; D remains unclear. This CDR3 has 12 residues. In germline, CDR1 is ENHRY, CDR2 SYGVKD. The ends were cut back, 5 bases at V and 8 bases at J, with 10 bases in the middle.

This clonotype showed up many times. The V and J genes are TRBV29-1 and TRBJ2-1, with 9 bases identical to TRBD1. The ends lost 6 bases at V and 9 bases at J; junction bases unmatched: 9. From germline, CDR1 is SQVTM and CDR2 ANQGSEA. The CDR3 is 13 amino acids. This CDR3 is CSVVRDRVTEQFF. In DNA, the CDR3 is TGCAGCGTCGTCCGGGACAGGGTGACTGAGCAGTTCTTC.

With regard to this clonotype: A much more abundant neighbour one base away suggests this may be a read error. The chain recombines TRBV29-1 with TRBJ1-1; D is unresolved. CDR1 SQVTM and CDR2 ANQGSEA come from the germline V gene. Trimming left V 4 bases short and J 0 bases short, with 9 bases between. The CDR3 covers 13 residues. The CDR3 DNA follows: TGCAGCGTTGTTGGGGTCATGAACACTGAAGCTTTCTTT. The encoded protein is CSVVGVMNTEAFF.

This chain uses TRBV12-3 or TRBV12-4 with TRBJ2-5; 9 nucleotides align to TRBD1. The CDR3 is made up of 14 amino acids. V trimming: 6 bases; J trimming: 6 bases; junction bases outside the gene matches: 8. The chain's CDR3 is CASSLRGQGKTQYF. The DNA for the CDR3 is TGTGCCAGCAGCCTCAGGGGACAGGGAAAGACCCAGTACTTC.

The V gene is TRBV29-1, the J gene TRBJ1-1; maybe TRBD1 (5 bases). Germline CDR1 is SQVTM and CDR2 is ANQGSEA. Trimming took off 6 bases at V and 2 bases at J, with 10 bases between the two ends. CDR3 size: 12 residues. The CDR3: CSVLRGNTEAFF. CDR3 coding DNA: TGCAGCGTGTTAAGGGGTAACACTGAAGCTTTCTTT.

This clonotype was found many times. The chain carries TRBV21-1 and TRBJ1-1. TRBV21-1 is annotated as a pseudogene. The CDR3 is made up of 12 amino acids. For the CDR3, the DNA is TGTGCCAGCGGAAGGGACTACACTGAAGCTTTCTTT. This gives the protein CASGRDYTEAFF.